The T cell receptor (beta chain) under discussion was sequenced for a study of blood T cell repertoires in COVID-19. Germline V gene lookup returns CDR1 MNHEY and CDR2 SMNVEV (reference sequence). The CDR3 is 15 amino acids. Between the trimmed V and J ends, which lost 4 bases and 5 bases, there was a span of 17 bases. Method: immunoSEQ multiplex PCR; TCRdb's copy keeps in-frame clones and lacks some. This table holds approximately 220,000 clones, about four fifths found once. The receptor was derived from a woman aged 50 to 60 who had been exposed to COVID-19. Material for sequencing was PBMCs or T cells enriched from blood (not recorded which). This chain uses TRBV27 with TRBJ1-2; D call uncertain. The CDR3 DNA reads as TGTGCCAGCAGTTCGCGGAGAGCCGATATTTATGGCTACACCTTC. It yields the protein CASSSRRADIYGYTF.